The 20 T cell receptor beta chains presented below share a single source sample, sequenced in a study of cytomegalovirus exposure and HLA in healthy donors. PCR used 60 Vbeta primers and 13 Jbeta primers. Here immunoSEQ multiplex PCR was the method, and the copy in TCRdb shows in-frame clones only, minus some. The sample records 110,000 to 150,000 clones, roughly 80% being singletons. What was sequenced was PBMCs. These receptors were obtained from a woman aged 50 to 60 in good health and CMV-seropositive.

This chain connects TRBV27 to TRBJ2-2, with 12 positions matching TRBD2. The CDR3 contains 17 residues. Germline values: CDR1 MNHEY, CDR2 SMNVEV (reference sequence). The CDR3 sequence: CATSWTSGAPGTGELFF. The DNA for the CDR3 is TGTGCAACCTCGTGGACTAGCGGGGCCCCGGGGACCGGGGAGCTGTTTTTT.

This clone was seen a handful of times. The CDR3 sequence: CASSVAQGTGYEQYF. Written as DNA, the CDR3 is TGTGCCAGCAGCGTAGCCCAGGGGACGGGATACGAGCAGTACTTC. The chain combines TRBV9 with TRBJ2-7, with TRBD1 as a possible D gene (6 bases). The CDR3 consists of 15 residues. Germline assignment: CDR1 SGDLS and CDR2 YYNGEE. Trimming removed 0 bases from V and 4 bases from J, with 14 bases in between. The variable domain in full, completed from reference TRBV9 and TRBJ2-7, reads DSGVTQTPKHLITATGQRVTLRCSPRSGDLSVYWYQQSLDQGLQFLIQYYNGEERAKGNILERFSAQQFPDLHSELNLSSLELGDSALYFCASSVAQGTGYEQYFGPGTRLTVT.

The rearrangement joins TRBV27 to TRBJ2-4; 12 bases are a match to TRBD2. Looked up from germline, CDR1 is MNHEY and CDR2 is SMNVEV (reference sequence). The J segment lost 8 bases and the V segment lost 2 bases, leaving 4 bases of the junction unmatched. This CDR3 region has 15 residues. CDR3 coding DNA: TGTGCCAGCAGTTTACTAGCGGGGGGGCCTGACATTCAGTACTTC. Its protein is CASSLLAGGPDIQYF.

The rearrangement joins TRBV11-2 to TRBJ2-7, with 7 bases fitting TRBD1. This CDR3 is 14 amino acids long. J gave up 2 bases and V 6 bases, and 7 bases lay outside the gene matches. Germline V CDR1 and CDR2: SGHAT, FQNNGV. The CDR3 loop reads CASSPTGTAYEQYF. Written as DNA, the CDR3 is TGTGCCAGCAGTCCGACCGGGACAGCCTACGAGCAGTACTTC. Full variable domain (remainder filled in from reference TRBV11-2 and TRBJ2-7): EAGVAQSPRYKIIEKRQSVAFWCNPISGHATLYWYQQILGQGPKLLIQFQNNGVVDDSQLPKDRFSAERLKGVDSTLKIQPAKLEDSAVYLCASSPTGTAYEQYFGPGTRLTVT.

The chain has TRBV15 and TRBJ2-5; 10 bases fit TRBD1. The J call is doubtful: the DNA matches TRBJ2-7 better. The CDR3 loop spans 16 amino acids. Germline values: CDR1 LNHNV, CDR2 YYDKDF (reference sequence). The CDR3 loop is CATSVSRTGGLYEQYF. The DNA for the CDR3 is TGTGCCACCAGCGTGAGCAGGACAGGGGGTCTCTACGAGCAGTACTTC.

In DNA form, the CDR3 reads TGTGCCAGCAGCTTAACGGGGGGTACAGAGACCCAGTACTTC. This codes for CASSLTGGTETQYF. The rearrangement joins TRBV7-3 to TRBJ2-5, with TRBD2 as a possible D gene (6 bases). Germline lookup yields CDR1 SGHTA and CDR2 FQGTGA. Trimming cost V 0 bases and J 4 bases, with 9 bases left between them. CDR3 length equals 14 residues.

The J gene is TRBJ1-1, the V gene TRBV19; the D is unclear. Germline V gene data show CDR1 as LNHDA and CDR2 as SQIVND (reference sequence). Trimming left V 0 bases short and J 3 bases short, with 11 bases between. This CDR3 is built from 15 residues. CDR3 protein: CASSIDSGPYTEAFF. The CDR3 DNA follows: TGTGCCAGTAGTATAGATAGCGGACCTTACACTGAAGCTTTCTTT.

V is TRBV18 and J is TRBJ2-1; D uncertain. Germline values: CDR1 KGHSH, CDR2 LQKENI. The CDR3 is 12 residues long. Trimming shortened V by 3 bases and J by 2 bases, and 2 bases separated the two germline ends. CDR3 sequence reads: CASSPTYNEQFF. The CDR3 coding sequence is TGTGCCAGCTCACCTACCTACAATGAGCAGTTCTTC.

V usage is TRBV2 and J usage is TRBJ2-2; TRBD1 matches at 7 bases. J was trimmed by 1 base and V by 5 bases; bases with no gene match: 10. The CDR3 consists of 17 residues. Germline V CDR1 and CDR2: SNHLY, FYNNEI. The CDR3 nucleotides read TGTGCCAGCAGTTCGGCAGAGGGGGACAGGAACACCGGGGAGCTGTTTTTT. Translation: CASSSAEGDRNTGELFF.

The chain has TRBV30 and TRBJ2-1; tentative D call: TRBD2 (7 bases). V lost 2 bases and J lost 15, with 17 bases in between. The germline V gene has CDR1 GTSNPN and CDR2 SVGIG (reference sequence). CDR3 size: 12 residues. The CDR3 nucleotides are TGTGCCTGGAGTATCGGGGGGCGGGGACCGTTCTTC. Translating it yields CAWSIGGRGPFF.

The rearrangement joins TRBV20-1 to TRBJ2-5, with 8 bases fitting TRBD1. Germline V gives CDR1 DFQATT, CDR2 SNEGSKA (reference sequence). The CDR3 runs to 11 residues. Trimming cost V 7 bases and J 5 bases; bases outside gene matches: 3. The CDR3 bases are TGCAGTGGACAGGGGTGGGAGACCCAGTACTTC. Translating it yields CSGQGWETQYF.

The CDR3 sequence is CASSILRGPGTDTQYF. The CDR3 DNA follows: TGTGCCAGCAGTATCCTGCGGGGGCCCGGAACAGATACGCAGTATTTT. J is TRBJ2-3 and V is TRBV25-1; possibly TRBD2 for D (7 bases). Germline V lookup: CDR1 MGHDK, CDR2 SYGVNS. V was shortened by 5 bases and J by 3 bases, with 18 bases between the two germline ends. This CDR3 is built from 16 residues.

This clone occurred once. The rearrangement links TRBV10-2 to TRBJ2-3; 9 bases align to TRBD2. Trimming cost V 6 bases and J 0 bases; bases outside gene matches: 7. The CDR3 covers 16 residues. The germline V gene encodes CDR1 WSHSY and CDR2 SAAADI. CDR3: CASRLGLAASTDTQYF. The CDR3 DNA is TGCGCCAGCAGACTGGGACTAGCCGCCAGCACAGATACGCAGTATTTT.

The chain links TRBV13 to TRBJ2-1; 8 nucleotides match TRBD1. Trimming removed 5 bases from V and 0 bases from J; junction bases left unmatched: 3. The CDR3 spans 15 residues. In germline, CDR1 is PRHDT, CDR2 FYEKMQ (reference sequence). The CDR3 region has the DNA TGTGCCAGCAGCCGTACAGGGGGCTCCTACAATGAGCAGTTCTTC. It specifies CASSRTGGSYNEQFF.

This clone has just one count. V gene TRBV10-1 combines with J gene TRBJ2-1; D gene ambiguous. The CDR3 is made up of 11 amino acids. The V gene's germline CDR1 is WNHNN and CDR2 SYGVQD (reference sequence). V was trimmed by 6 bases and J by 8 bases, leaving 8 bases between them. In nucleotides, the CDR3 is TGCGCCAGCAGGGCCATGGATGAGCAGTTCTTC. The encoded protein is CASRAMDEQFF.

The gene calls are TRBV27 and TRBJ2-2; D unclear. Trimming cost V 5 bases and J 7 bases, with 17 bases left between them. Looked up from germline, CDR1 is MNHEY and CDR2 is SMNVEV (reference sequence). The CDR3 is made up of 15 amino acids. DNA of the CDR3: TGTGCCAGCAGTCACCAGGCCGGAACTGACGGGGAGCTGTTTTTT. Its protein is CASSHQAGTDGELFF.

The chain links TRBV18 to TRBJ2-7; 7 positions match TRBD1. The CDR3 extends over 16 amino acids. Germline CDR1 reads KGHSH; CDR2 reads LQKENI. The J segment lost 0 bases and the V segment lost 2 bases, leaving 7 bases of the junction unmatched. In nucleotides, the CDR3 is TGTGCCAGCTCACCATCCGGGACAGTTGCCTCCTACGAGCAGTACTTC. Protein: CASSPSGTVASYEQYF.

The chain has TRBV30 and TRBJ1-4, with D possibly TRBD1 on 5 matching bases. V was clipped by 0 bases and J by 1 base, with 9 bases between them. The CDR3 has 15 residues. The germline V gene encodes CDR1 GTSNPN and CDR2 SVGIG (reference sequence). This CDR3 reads CAWSVGQGTNEKLFF. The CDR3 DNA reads TGTGCCTGGAGTGTAGGGCAGGGAACTAATGAAAAACTGTTTTTT. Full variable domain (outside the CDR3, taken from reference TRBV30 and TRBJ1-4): SQTIHQWPATLVQPVGSPLSLECTVEGTSNPNLYWYRQAAGRGLQLLFYSVGIGQISSEVPQNLSASRPQDRQFILSSKKLLLSDSGFYLCAWSVGQGTNEKLFFGSGTQLSVL.

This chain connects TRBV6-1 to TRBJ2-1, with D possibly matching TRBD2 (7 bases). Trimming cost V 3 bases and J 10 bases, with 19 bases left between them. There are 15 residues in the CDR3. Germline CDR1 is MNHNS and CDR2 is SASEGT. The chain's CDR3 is CASSEVGGALGEQFF. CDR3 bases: TGTGCCAGCAGTGAGGTAGGGGGGGCCCTGGGGGAGCAGTTCTTC.

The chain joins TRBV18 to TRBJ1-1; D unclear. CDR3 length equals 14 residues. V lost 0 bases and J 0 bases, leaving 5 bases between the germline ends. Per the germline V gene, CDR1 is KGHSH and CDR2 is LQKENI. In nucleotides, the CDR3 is TGTGCCAGCTCACCACCGGCGGTGAACACTGAAGCTTTCTTT. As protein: CASSPPAVNTEAFF.